This TCR beta chain is drawn from a study of blood T cell repertoires in COVID-19. Study-wide context: Researchers got acute and convalescent COVID-19 samples from the United States, Italy and Spain. PBMCs, B-cell-depleted T cells, or T cells were the source of the cDNA or gDNA that made up the material.

CDR3 length equals 15 residues. V dropped 6 bases and J dropped 3; count of bases not matched to a gene: 9. Germline CDR1 and CDR2: LGHDT and YNNKEL (reference sequence). As processed by the authors: Estimates of nucleated cell counts were drawn from the amplification of reference gene primers. Only in-frame clones appear in the TCRdb table, and some are missing; sequencing was by immunoSEQ multiplex PCR. D and trimming come from the DNA, and the V and J calls and clone size come from that table. The sample shows 100,000 or so clones, about two thirds of them seen only once. The origin of this receptor is a woman of 80 years or more with acute or convalescent COVID-19. This chain joins TRBV3-1 (or the pseudogene TRBV3-2) and TRBJ2-7, with 9 bases aligning to TRBD2. Input material: peripheral blood. CDR3 protein: CASRFSGGSLYEQYF. The CDR3 DNA reads TGTGCCAGCAGGTTCAGCGGGGGGAGTCTCTACGAGCAGTACTTC.